Described below is a single TCR beta chain sequence and its context. These data originate in a study of tumor-infiltrating lymphocytes in localized non-small cell lung cancer. Study-wide background: The cohort mixed smokers and never-smokers, several histologies, and some post-neoadjuvant-chemotherapy samples.

The table came from immunoSEQ multiplex PCR; TCRdb's copy has only in-frame clones and leaves some out. Of roughly 7,200 clones listed, just under 75% were seen once; the top ten hold 12%. The germline CDR1 and CDR2 sequences are SGHNT and YYREEE (reference sequence). V was cut by 5 bases and J by 4 bases, with 11 bases left in between. The CDR3 loop spans 13 amino acids. The clonotype comes from a human donor with non-small cell lung cancer. This chain uses TRBV5-4 with TRBJ2-3; D unclear. The sequenced sample consisted of lung tumor tissue. The CDR3 nucleotides read TGTGCCAGCAGAGTCCATGTCGCAGATACGCAGTATTTT. This codes for CASRVHVADTQYF.